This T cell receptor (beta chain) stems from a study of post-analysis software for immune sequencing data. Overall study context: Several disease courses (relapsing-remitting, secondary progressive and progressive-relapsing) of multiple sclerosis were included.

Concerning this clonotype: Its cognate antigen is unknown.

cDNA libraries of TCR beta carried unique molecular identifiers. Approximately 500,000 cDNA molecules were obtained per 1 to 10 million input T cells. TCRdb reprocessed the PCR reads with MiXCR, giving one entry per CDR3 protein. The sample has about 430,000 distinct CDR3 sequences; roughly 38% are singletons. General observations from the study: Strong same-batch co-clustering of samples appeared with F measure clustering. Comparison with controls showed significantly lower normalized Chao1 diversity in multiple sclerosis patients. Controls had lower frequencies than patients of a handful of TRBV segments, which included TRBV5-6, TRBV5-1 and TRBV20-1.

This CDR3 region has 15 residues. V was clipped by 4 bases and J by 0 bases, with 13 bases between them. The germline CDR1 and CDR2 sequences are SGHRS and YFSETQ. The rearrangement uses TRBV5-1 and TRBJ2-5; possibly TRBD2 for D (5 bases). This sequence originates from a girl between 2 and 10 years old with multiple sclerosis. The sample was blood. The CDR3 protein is CASSPSGYYQETQYF. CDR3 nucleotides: TGCGCCAGCAGCCCGAGCGGTTACTACCAAGAGACCCAGTACTTC. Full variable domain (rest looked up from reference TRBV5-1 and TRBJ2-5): KAGVTQTPRYLIKTRGQQVTLSCSPISGHRSVSWYQQTPGQGLQFLFEYFSETQRNKGNFPGRFSGRQFSNSRSEMNVSTLELGDSALYLCASSPSGYYQETQYFGPGTRLLVL.